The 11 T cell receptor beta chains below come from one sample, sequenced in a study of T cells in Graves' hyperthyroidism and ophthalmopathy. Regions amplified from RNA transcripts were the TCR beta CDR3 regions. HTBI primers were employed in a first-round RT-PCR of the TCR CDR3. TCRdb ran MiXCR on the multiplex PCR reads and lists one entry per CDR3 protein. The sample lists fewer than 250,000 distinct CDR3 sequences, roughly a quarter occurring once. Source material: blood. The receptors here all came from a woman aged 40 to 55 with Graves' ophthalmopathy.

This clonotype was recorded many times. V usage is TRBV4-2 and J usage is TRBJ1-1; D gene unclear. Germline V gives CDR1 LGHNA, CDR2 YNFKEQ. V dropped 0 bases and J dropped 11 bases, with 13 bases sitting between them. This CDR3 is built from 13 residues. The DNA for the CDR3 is TGTGCCAGCAGCCAAGATGGGCCGAGGGTGGCTTTCTTT. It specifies CASSQDGPRVAFF.

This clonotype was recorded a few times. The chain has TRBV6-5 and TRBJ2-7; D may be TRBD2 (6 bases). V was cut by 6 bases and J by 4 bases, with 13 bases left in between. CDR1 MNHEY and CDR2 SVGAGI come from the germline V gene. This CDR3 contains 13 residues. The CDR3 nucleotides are TGTGCCAGCAGCGGGAGCTACGGTTACGAGCAGTACTTC. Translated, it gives CASSGSYGYEQYF.

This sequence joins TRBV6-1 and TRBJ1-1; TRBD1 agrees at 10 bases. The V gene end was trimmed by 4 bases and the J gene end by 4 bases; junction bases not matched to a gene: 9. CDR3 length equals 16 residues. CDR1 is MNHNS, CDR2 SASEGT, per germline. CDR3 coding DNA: TGTGCCAGCAGTGTAGTCTCGGACAGGGGGAGCACTGAAGCTTTCTTT. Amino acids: CASSVVSDRGSTEAFF.

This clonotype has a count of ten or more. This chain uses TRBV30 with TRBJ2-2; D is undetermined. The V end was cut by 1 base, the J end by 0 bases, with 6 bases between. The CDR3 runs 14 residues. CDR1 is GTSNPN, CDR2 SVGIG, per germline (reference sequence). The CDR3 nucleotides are TGTGCCTGGAGTGAATCCTCGAACACCGGGGAGCTGTTTTTT. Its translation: CAWSESSNTGELFF.

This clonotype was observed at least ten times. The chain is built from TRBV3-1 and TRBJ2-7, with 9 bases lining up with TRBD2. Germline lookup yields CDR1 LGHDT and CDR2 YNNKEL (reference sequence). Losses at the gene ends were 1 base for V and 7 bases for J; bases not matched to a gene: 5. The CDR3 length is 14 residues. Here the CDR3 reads CASSQVAGDGEQYF. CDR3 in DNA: TGTGCCAGCAGCCAAGTAGCGGGAGACGGTGAGCAGTACTTC.

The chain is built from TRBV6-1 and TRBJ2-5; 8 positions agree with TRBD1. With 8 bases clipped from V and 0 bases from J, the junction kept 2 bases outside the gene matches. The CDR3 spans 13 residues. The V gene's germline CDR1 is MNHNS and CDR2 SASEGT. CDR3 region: CASATGDQETQYF. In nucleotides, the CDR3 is TGTGCCAGCGCGACAGGGGACCAAGAGACCCAGTACTTC.

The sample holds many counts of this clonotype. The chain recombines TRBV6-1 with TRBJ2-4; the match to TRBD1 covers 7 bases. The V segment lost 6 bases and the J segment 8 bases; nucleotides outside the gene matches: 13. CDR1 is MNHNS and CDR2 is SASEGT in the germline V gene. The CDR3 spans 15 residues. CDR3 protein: CASSPRMTGLDIQYF. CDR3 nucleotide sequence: TGTGCCAGCAGCCCACGCATGACAGGGTTGGACATTCAGTACTTC.

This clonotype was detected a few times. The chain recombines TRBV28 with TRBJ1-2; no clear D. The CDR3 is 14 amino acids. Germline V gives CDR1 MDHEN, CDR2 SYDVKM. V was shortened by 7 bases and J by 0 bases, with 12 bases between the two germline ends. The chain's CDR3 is CASITRTANYGYTF. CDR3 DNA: TGTGCCAGCATAACCCGAACAGCTAACTATGGCTACACCTTC.

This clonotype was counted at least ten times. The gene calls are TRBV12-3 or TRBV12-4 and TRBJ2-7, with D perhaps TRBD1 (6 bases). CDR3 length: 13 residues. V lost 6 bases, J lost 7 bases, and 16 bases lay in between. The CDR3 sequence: CASRTRQEREQYF. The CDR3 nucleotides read TGTGCCAGCAGAACCCGACAGGAAAGGGAGCAGTACTTC.

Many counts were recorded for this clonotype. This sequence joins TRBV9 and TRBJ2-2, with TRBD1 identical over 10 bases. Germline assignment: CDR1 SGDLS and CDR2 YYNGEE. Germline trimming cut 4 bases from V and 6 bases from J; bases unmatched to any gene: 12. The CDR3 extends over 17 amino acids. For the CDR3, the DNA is TGTGCCAGCAGCATCGGGACAGGGGTAGGAAATGCCGGGGAGCTGTTTTTT. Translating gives CASSIGTGVGNAGELFF.

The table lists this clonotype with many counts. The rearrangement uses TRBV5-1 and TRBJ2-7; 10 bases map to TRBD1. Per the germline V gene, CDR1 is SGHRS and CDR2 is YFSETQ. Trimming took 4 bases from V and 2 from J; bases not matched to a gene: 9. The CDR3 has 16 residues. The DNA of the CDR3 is TGCGCCAGCAGCCCCGGCGGCGGACAGGGGGCCTACGAGCAGTACTTC. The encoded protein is CASSPGGGQGAYEQYF.